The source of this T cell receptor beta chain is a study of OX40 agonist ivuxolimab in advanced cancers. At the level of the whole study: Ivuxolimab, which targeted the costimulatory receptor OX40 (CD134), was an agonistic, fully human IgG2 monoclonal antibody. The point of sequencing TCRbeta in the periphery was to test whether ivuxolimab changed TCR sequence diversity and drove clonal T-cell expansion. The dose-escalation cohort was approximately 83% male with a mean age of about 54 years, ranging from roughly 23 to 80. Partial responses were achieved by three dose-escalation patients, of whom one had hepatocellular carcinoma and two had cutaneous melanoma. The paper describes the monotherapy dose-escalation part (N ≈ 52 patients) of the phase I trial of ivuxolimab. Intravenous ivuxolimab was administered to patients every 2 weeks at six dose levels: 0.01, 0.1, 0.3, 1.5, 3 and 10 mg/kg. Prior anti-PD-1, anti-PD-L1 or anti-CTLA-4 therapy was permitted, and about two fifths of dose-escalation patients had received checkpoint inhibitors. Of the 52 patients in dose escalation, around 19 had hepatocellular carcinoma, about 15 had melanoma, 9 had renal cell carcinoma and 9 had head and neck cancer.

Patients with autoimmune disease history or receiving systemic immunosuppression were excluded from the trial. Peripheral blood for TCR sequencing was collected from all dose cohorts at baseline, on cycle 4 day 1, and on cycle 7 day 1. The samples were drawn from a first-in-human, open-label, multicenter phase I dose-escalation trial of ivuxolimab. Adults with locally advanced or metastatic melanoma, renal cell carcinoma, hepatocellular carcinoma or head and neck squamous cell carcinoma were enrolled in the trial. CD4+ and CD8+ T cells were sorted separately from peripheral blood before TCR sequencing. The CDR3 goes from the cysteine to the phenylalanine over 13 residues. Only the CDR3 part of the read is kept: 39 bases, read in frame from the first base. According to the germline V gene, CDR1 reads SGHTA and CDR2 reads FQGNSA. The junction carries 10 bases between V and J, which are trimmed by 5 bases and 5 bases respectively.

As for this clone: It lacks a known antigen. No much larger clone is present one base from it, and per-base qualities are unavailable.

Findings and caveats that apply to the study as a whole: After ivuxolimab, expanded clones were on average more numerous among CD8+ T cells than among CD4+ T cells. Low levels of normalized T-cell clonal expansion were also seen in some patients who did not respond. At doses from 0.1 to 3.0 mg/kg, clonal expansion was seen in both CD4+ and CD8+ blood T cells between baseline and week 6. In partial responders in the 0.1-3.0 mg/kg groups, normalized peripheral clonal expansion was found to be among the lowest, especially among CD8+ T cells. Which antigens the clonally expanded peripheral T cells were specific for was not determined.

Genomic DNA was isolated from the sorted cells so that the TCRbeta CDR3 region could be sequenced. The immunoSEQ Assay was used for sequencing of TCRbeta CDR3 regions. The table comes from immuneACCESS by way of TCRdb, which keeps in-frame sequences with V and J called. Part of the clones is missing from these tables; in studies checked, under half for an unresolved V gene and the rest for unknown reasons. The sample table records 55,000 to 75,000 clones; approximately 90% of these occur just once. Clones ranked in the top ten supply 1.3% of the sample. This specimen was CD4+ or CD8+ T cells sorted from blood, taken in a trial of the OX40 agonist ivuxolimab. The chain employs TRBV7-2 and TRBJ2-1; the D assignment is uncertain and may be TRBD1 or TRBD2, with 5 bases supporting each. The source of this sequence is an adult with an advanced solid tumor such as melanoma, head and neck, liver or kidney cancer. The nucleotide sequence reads TGTGCCAGCAGCCTGGGGACCAACAATGAGCAGTTCTTC. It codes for CASSLGTNNEQFF.